These T cell receptor beta chains were read from a single sample in a study of blood T cells in healthy people across ages. From the 5' RACE reads, TCRdb called clonotypes with MiXCR, one entry per CDR3 protein. In the table there are about 760,000 distinct CDR3 sequences, 20% to 25% of which are singletons. These data were likewise used in another study, on T cells of mothers and their children.

Specimen: blood. The receptor set was obtained from a boy between 10 and 17 years old in good health. CDR3s include the opening cysteine and the closing phenylalanine or tryptophan. A D gene is named only where the DNA matches it firmly. Rows give clone size only sometimes, using once, few, many, or a class for an expanded clone.

clone size	D gene	V gene	J gene	CDR3 DNA	CDR3 protein
.	TRBD1	TRBV20-1	TRBJ2-7	TGCAGTGCTCCCGGGACAGGGTTGGGAGAGCAGTACTTC	CSAPGTGLGEQYF
many	.	TRBV7-6	TRBJ2-5	TGTGCCAGCAGCTTAGTAACCCAAGAGACCCAGTACTTC	CASSLVTQETQYF
.	.	TRBV4-1	TRBJ1-2	TGCGCCAGCAGCCAAGCGGCAGATACCTATGGCTACACCTTC	CASSQAADTYGYTF
.	TRBD1	TRBV2	TRBJ2-7	TGTGCCAGCACCAAGGGACAGGGCTACGAGCAGTACTTC	CASTKGQGYEQYF
.	.	TRBV7-2	TRBJ2-5	TGTGCCAGCAGCTTAGATTTAGGGCGAGAGACCCAGTACTTC	CASSLDLGRETQYF
few	.	TRBV7-2	TRBJ2-5	TGTGCCAGCAGCCAAGATGGGCGGCGGCCCCAAGAGACCCAGTACTTC	CASSQDGRRPQETQYF
.	.	TRBV15	TRBJ1-6	TGTGCCACCAGCTTCCCAGTTTCGAATTCACCCCTCCACTTT	CATSFPVSNSPLHF
.	.	TRBV4-2	TRBJ1-6	TGTGCCAGCAGCCGTAGGTCGGGGGGCAATTCACCCCTCCACTTT	CASSRRSGGNSPLHF
.	TRBD2	TRBV12-3/TRBV12-4	TRBJ2-1	TGTGCCAGCAGTTTATGGGCGGGGGGCAATGAGCAGTTCTTC	CASSLWAGGNEQFF
.	TRBD1	TRBV28	TRBJ2-1	TGTGCCAGCAGTTTCACGGGACAGTTAAACAATGAACAGTTCTTC	CASSFTGQLNNEQFF
few	.	TRBV6-6	TRBJ1-3	TGTGCCAGCAGTTACCCGGGTACTGGAAACACCATATATTTT	CASSYPGTGNTIYF
few	.	TRBV5-6	TRBJ2-7	TGTGCCAGCTCCCGGACCTGGAGCTCCTACGAGCAGTACTTC	CASSRTWSSYEQYF
few	.	TRBV28	TRBJ1-6	TGTGCCAGCAGTTGGAGTGGACGATCACCCCTCCACTTT	CASSWSGRSPLHF
few	TRBD2	TRBV29-1	TRBJ2-7	TGCAGCGTCCTAGCGGTCCTCTCCTACGAGCAGTACTTC	CSVLAVLSYEQYF
few	TRBD2	TRBV4-1	TRBJ2-7	TGCGCCAGCAGCCCACACCTAGCGGGAATGAGTGGCTACGAGCAGTACTTC	CASSPHLAGMSGYEQYF
.	.	TRBV7-8	TRBJ2-5	TGTGCCAGCGGCTTAAGAGGGGTGACCCAGTACTTC	CASGLRGVTQYF
few	.	TRBV27	TRBJ1-1	TGTGCCAGCCGTGGGAGTATGAACACTGAAGCTTTCTTT	CASRGSMNTEAFF
few	TRBD2	TRBV7-8	TRBJ2-1	TGTGCCAGCAGCTTTGGACTAGCGGGAGTCGCCCACAATGAGCAGTTCTTC	CASSFGLAGVAHNEQFF
few	TRBD1	TRBV27	TRBJ2-1	TGTGCCAGCACTGACAGGGACTCCTACAATGAGCAGTTCTTC	CASTDRDSYNEQFF
.	.	TRBV12-3/TRBV12-4	TRBJ1-1	TGTGCCAGCAGTCTGCGGGCGACGGACCCCGAGCGGAACACTGAAGCTTTCTTT	CASSLRATDPERNTEAFF
many	.	TRBV7-3	TRBJ2-7	TGTGCCAGCAGCTTAAGCGGTACCTACGAGCAGTACTTC	CASSLSGTYEQYF
.	TRBD1	TRBV15	TRBJ1-4	TGTGCCACCAGCAGAGATTATCCGGGGACAGGGGAAAAACTGTTTTTT	CATSRDYPGTGEKLFF
many	TRBD2	TRBV12-3/TRBV12-4	TRBJ2-1	TGTGCCAGCAGTTCCGGGACTAGCGGGAACGCTGAGCAGTTCTTC	CASSSGTSGNAEQFF
few	.	TRBV19	TRBJ1-2	TGTGCCAGTAGTATAGTTGGCGGCCCTGGCTACACCTTC	CASSIVGGPGYTF
.	TRBD2	TRBV5-5	TRBJ2-1	TGTGCCAGCAGCTTGGGGACCGAAGGACTAGCAGTCTACAATGAGCAGTTCTTC	CASSLGTEGLAVYNEQFF
.	.	TRBV4-1	TRBJ2-7	TGCGCCAGCAGCCAAGCCCCCTATCGGGAGCAGTACTTC	CASSQAPYREQYF
.	.	TRBV9	TRBJ2-3	TGTGCCAGCACCCAGGGGGCGGCGGGAGGACCTCCTGATACGCAGTATTTT	CASTQGAAGGPPDTQYF
few	TRBD1	TRBV29-1	TRBJ1-4	TGCAGCGTTCAAGGACAGGGGATTAATGAAAAACTGTTTTTT	CSVQGQGINEKLFF
.	.	TRBV12-3/TRBV12-4	TRBJ1-1	TGTGCCAGCAGTGACACGGCGAACACTGAAGCTTTCTTT	CASSDTANTEAFF
few	TRBD1	TRBV25-1	TRBJ2-1	TGTGCCAGCAGTGAATCCCGGGACAGGCCGTCACTGTACTTC	CASSESRDRPSLYF
few	.	TRBV6-5	TRBJ2-5	TGTGCCAGCAGTTATGCGGATCAAGAGACCCAGTACTTC	CASSYADQETQYF
few	.	TRBV7-6	TRBJ1-1	TGTGCCAGCAGCCCGTGGGAGAACACTGAAGCTTTCTTT	CASSPWENTEAFF
.	TRBD2	TRBV2	TRBJ2-1	TGTGCCACGCGGGGACTATCCGGGTACAATGAGCAGTTCTTC	CATRGLSGYNEQFF
.	TRBD1	TRBV20-1	TRBJ1-1	TGCAGTGTTGGCCGACAGGGGGCCGGGCTCATGAACACCGAAGCTTTCTTT	CSVGRQGAGLMNTEAFF
.	.	TRBV7-3	TRBJ2-7	TGTGCCAGCATCACTTTCCGATTGGAGAAAATACGCGAGCAGTACTTC	CASITFRLEKIREQYF
few	TRBD2	TRBV28	TRBJ2-1	TGTGCCAGCAGTTCACGGACTAGCGGGAGGTGGAATGAGCAGTTCTTC	CASSSRTSGRWNEQFF
few	.	TRBV20-1	TRBJ2-1	TGCAGTGCTAGAGGAGATAGCAGTGAGCAGTTCTTC	CSARGDSSEQFF
many	.	TRBV20-1	TRBJ2-3	TGCAGTGCTAGAGACGGTCGGGGATCCACAGATACGCAGTATTTT	CSARDGRGSTDTQYF
.	.	TRBV7-8	TRBJ1-1	TGTGCCAGCAGCAACCTAAGAGGGGGCACTGAAGCTTTCTTT	CASSNLRGGTEAFF
few	.	TRBV14	TRBJ2-6	TGTGCCAGCAGCCAGGGGGCCAACGTCCTGACTTTC	CASSQGANVLTF
.	.	TRBV6-5	TRBJ1-2	TGTGCCAGCAGTTGCCTGTCCGGACAGCTTGGAGGTGGCTACACCTTC	CASSCLSGQLGGGYTF
.	.	TRBV12-3/TRBV12-4	TRBJ2-6	TGTGCCAGCAGGGCCTCGGTTGGGGCCAACGTCCTGACTTTC	CASRASVGANVLTF
.	.	TRBV29-1	TRBJ2-3	TGCAGCGTAGGGACCGAACGAGATACGCAGTATTTT	CSVGTERDTQYF
.	.	TRBV29-1	TRBJ2-1	TGCAGCGTTGAAAGAAGGCTAGCGTCGGGTGAGCAGTTCTTC	CSVERRLASGEQFF
few	.	TRBV2	TRBJ1-2	TGTGCCAGCAGCGCAGAACAGGGACTTAATGGCTACACCTTC	CASSAEQGLNGYTF
.	TRBD2	TRBV7-6	TRBJ2-7	TGTGCCAGCAGCTTAGCACTAGCGGGGAGGTACGAGCAGTACTTC	CASSLALAGRYEQYF
.	.	TRBV12-3/TRBV12-4	TRBJ1-5	TGTGCCAGCAGTTGGGACTACGGGAATCAGCCCCAGCATTTT	CASSWDYGNQPQHF
.	.	TRBV12-3/TRBV12-4	TRBJ1-4	TGTGCCAGCAGTCCGATCCCAGGGTGGCCTAATGAAAAACTGTTTTTT	CASSPIPGWPNEKLFF